This is a list of T cell receptor beta chains from one sample in a study of CD8+ T cells in alopecia areata. Clones were sequenced by immunoSEQ multiplex PCR, and TCRdb holds only the in-frame ones, with some missing. The table records fewer than 250,000 clones, 64% of them present only once. Sequencing was performed on CD4+ T cells sorted from blood, taken at week 4, from a patient treated with tofacitinib. These receptors all stem from a human donor with alopecia areata. CDR3s include the opening cysteine and the closing phenylalanine or tryptophan. The order of the fields is CDR3 protein, CDR3 DNA, V gene, clone size, D gene, J gene. D genes are given only for firm matches. For some rows the clone size is stated as once, few or many, or as a class when expanded; others skip it.

CDR3aa: CASSPRETQYF; CDR3nt: TGTGCCAGCAGCCCACGGGAGACCCAGTACTTC; v_gene: TRBV7-9; abundance: .; d_gene: .; j_gene: TRBJ2-5
CDR3aa: CASSPNRANTEAFF; CDR3nt: TGCGCCAGCAGCCCTAACAGGGCTAACACTGAAGCTTTCTTT; v_gene: TRBV5-1; abundance: .; d_gene: .; j_gene: TRBJ1-1
CDR3aa: CASSFSGGGQETQYF; CDR3nt: TGCGCCAGCAGCTTTAGCGGGGGGGGCCAAGAGACCCAGTACTTC; v_gene: TRBV5-1; abundance: .; d_gene: TRBD2; j_gene: TRBJ2-5
CDR3aa: CASSRRDSLSGNTIYF; CDR3nt: TGTGCCAGCAGCCGACGGGACAGCCTCTCTGGAAACACCATATATTTT; v_gene: TRBV7-2; abundance: .; d_gene: TRBD1; j_gene: TRBJ1-3
CDR3aa: CASSATDTQYF; CDR3nt: TGTGCCAGCAGTGCCACAGATACGCAGTATTTT; v_gene: TRBV2; abundance: .; d_gene: .; j_gene: TRBJ2-3
CDR3aa: CASSLSYEQYF; CDR3nt: TGTGCCAGCAGCCTCAGCTACGAGCAGTACTTC; v_gene: TRBV7-9; abundance: .; d_gene: .; j_gene: TRBJ2-7
CDR3aa: CASSLGTYEQYF; CDR3nt: TGTGCCAGCAGCCTCGGGACCTACGAGCAGTACTTC; v_gene: TRBV6-5; abundance: few; d_gene: .; j_gene: TRBJ2-7
CDR3aa: CASSLRGLATETQYF; CDR3nt: TGCGCCAGCAGCTTGAGGGGACTAGCGACGGAGACCCAGTACTTC; v_gene: TRBV5-1; abundance: once; d_gene: TRBD2; j_gene: TRBJ2-5
CDR3aa: CASSHRGKSSPLHF; CDR3nt: TGTGCCAGCAGCCATCGGGGCAAGAGTTCACCCCTCCACTTT; v_gene: TRBV14; abundance: once; d_gene: .; j_gene: TRBJ1-6
CDR3aa: CASGYEQFF; CDR3nt: TGTGCCAGCGGGTATGAGCAGTTCTTC; v_gene: TRBV11-2; abundance: .; d_gene: .; j_gene: TRBJ2-1
CDR3aa: CASSEEVEAFF; CDR3nt: TGTGCCAGCAGTGAAGAGGTTGAAGCTTTCTTT; v_gene: TRBV2; abundance: .; d_gene: .; j_gene: TRBJ1-1
CDR3aa: CSVTSRLGTEAFF; CDR3nt: TGCAGCGTTACATCTAGACTAGGTACTGAAGCTTTCTTT; v_gene: TRBV29-1; abundance: .; d_gene: .; j_gene: TRBJ1-1
CDR3aa: CASSTLPSSGANVLTF; CDR3nt: TGTGCCAGTAGTACCCTCCCCAGCTCTGGGGCCAACGTCCTGACTTTC; v_gene: TRBV19; abundance: .; d_gene: .; j_gene: TRBJ2-6
CDR3aa: CASSQGYTYNSPLHF; CDR3nt: TGCGCCAGCAGCCAAGGGTATACCTATAATTCACCCCTCCACTTT; v_gene: TRBV4-1; abundance: .; d_gene: .; j_gene: TRBJ1-6